This T cell receptor beta chain was identified in a study of Ad26.COV2.S vaccination and SARS-CoV-2 variants. Study context: Into the muscle, Ad26.COV2.S was dosed once or twice, 56 days apart. The study, taken as a whole, reports: Vaccine recipients and placebo recipients showed similar non-spike TCR breadth. TCR breadth and depth analyses may have underestimated total T cell responses.

Treatment: 15 to 20 received Ad26.COV2.S at low or high dose, single or two shots; 5 received placebo; per-sample allocation not given. At day 63 after the first vaccine or placebo injection, samples were drawn. Concerning this clone: Its antigen is as yet unknown.

The assay was immunoSEQ multiplex PCR, and TCRdb's table has in-frame clones only and misses some. The sample records hundreds of thousands of clones, roughly 89% being singletons. This CDR3 region has 13 residues. The germline V gene has CDR1 LNHDA and CDR2 SQIVND (reference sequence). V was pared by 6 bases and J by 3 bases, with 8 bases between. The rearrangement joins TRBV19 to TRBJ2-2; D gene uncertain. The TCR comes from a person between 18 and 59 years old who received the Ad26.COV2.S COVID-19 vaccine or a placebo. Specimen: peripheral blood, collected in a trial of Ad26.COV2.S vaccine versus placebo. The CDR3 loop reads CASRDQHTGELFF. The CDR3 nucleotides are TGTGCCAGTAGAGACCAGCACACCGGGGAGCTGTTTTTT. The full variable domain, its missing parts supplied by reference TRBV19 and TRBJ2-2, is DGGITQSPKYLFRKEGQNVTLSCEQNLNHDAMYWYRQDPGQGLRLIYYSQIVNDFQKGDIAEGYSVSREKKESFPLTVTSAQKNPTAFYLCASRDQHTGELFFGEGSRLTVL.